The clone carrying this TCR beta chain was counted a few times. What it binds is not known. The trim removed 8 bases at V and 0 bases at J, leaving 11 bases unmatched. CDR3 length: 17 amino acids. CDR1 and CDR2 (germline): SGHRS, YFSETQ. These data come from a study of T-cell memory formation after mild COVID-19. Study-level points and caveats: Most CD4+ clones that shrank were in CM and EM, while CD8+ ones turned up in EMRA. Contracting clones from day 15 to 85 showed balanced CD4/CD8; later expanders favored CD4+. In second-wave clones peaking day 37, SARS-CoV-2 specificity remained unconfirmed.

Using its own MiXCR run on the 5' RACE reads, TCRdb lists one record per CDR3 protein. The sample shows about 430,000 distinct CDR3 sequences, approximately 25% of them seen only once. The chain combines TRBV5-1 with TRBJ2-6; 7 nucleotides line up with TRBD1. The sequenced sample consisted of PBMCs or a T cell subset sorted from them (not recorded which). The receptor was derived from an adult woman who had mild COVID-19 (a few samples of this study predate the infection). Cell type and time point are not known. In DNA form, the CDR3 reads TGCGCCAGTCTCCCCCTCCCAGGGGGCTCTGGGGCCAACGTCCTGACTTTC. Protein product: CASLPLPGGSGANVLTF.